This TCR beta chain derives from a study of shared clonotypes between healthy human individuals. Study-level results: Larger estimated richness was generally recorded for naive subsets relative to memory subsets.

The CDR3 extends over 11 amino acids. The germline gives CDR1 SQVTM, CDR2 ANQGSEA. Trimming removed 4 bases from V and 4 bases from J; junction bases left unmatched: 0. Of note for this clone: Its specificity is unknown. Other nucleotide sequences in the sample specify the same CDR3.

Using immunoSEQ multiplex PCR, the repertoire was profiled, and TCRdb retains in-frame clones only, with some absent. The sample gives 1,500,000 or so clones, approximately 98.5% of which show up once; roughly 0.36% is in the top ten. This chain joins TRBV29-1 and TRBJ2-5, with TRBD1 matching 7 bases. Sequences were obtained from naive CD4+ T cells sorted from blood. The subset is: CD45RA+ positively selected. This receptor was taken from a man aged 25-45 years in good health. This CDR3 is CSVGQGETQYF. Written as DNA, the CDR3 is TGCAGCGTTGGACAGGGAGAGACCCAGTACTTC.